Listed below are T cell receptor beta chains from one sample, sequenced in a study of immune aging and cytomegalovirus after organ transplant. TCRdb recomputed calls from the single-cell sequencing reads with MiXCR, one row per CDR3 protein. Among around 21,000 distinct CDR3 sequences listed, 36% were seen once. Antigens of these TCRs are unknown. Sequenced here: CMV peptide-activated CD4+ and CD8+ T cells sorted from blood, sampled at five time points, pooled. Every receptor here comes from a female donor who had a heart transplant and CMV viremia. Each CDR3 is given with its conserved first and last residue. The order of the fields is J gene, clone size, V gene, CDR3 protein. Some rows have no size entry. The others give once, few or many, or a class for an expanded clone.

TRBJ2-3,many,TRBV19,CASSIDGEPTFKYF
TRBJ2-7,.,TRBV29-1,CSVEDRESYEQYF
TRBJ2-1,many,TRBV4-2,CASSEGLAGVSEQFF
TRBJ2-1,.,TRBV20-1,CSAREWLAPQENEQFF
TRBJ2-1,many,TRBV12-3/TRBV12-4,CASSLAQGRISYNEQFF
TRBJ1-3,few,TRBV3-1,CASSLQGLSGNTIYF
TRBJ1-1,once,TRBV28,CASSLRPPGQVTNTEALF
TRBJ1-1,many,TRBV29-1,CSVKAAWQPEAFF
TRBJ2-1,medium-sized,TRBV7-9,CASSAGPGDRDEQFF
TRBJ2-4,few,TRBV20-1,CSAGKTGALNIQYF
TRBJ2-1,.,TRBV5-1,CASSLGLHSNEQFF
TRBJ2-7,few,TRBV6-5,CASSYPHRSRSPNYEQYF
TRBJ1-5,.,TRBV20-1,CSAIPGTNNQPQHF
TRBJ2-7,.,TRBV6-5,CASSYFGSTPYEQYF
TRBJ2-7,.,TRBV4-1,CASSQDREWTAHSYEQYF
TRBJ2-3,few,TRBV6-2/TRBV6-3,CASSHDRVSNTQYF
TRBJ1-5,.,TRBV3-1,CASSPGAGGMQPQHF
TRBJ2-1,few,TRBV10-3,CAISGLAGSSYNEQFF